This T cell receptor (beta chain) was obtained from a study of tumor-infiltrating lymphocytes in primary liver carcinoma (dated by TCRdb to the late 2010s). Context from the whole study: Between November 2015 and March 2016, five patients in China with histopathologically diagnosed primary liver carcinoma had their tumors surgically resected. The five patients, three men and two women aged 30 to 69 years, had hepatocellular carcinoma (four) or combined HCC and intrahepatic cholangiocarcinoma (one). Tumors of the five patients were stage T1-T3 N0M0 with maximum diameters of about 4.2 to 10 cm. Each sample produced about 3.5 to 8 million productive TCRbeta reads, and read depth showed no significant difference between tissue types. The study combined TCRbeta repertoire sequencing, expression microarrays and whole-exome sequencing across five regions of each liver tumor, with adjacent normal tissue and blood. TCRbeta repertoire sequencing covered about 35 specimens from 5 patients: roughly 25 tumor regions, 5 adjacent noncancerous liver tissues and 5 peripheral blood samples. High reproducibility was observed for the technical replicate repertoires, with mean shared-clone rates roughly 0.89 and correlation coefficients above 0.95. The paper's findings and limits, for the study overall: A significantly larger repertoire fraction was made up by the top 250 clones in tumors than in blood (p = 0.039). Consistent with antigen-driven expansion, pairs of tumor regions showed higher repertoire overlap (mean about 35%) than either tumor-adjacent pairs (approximately 17%) or tumor-blood pairs (around 14%). Because only the TCR beta chain was sequenced and unpaired alpha chains were not captured, true repertoire diversity is likely underestimated. Bulk unsorted samples precluded comparing CD4+ and CD8+ T cell repertoires. Only 4 or 5 patients were included in the study, and the authors note that the findings should be validated in a larger study.

Blood RNA was extracted from unsorted whole blood using TRIzol reagent, and germline DNA was obtained with the DNeasy Blood & Tissue kit. Chronic HBV infection was present in the patients, and the patients were treatment-naive at sampling. Before surgery, four milliliters of peripheral blood were collected into K2EDTA tubes. The CDR3 measures 16 amino acids from cysteine to phenylalanine. Only CDR3 DNA remains: 48 bases, in frame from the first base. Compared with germline, V lacks 0 bases and J lacks 3 bases; bases without a gene match: 6. CDR1 and CDR2 were assigned from the germline V gene (reference sequence) as SGHKS and YYEKEE. Starting from about 500 ng total RNA, TCRbeta-specific cDNA was produced by reverse transcription with a constant-region primer and ProtoScript II reverse transcriptase. Construction of the TCRbeta libraries relied on three nested rounds of multiplex PCR, following a slightly modified ARM-PCR procedure. Each of the first two PCR rounds ran for 10 cycles and used multiplex TRBV1-TRBV30 forward primers together with a Cbeta reverse primer. Sample barcodes and Illumina adapters were attached in a final 25-cycle PCR using Deep VentR polymerase. Amplicons of 200-500 bp were gel-purified with a QIAquick gel extraction kit before sequencing. TCRbeta amplicons were sequenced on an Illumina HiSeq 2500 with 250-bp paired-end reads. The authors processed their data as follows. Reads were quality-trimmed with Trimmomatic v0.33, and paired reads were merged with FLASH v1.2.11 to recover full CDR3 sequences. MiGEC v1.2.1b assigned V, D and J germline segments to the rearranged TCRbeta sequences. Clonotype statistics and Shannon-Wiener diversity indices were calculated with VDJtools v1.0.0. To cut down on sampling bias, every analysis after diversity analysis relied on just the 250 most abundant clonotypes from each sample. Clones were called with MiXCR by TCRdb after fastp trimmed the public reads at Q25, and only in-frame beta chains were retained. Each CDR3 protein appears once, grouped with its most common genes and DNA. TCRdb assigned the V and J calls; the authors' analysis was not used. Counted in this sample were about 200,000 distinct CDR3 sequences; approximately 65% of them appeared once. The ten largest make up 6% to 8.5% of the sample.

About this clonotype itself: The antigen this receptor binds is unknown. Base quality data are lacking; no much larger clone is found one base away.

Sequenced material: peripheral blood. The TCR originated in a woman aged 55-75 years with primary liver carcinoma and hepatitis B virus infection. The sequence joins TRBV5-5 to TRBJ2-1, with TRBD2 identical over 7 junction bases. The CDR3 protein is CASSLGGTNFYNEQFF. The DNA sequence follows: TGTGCCAGCAGCTTGGGCGGGACTAACTTCTACAATGAGCAGTTCTTC.